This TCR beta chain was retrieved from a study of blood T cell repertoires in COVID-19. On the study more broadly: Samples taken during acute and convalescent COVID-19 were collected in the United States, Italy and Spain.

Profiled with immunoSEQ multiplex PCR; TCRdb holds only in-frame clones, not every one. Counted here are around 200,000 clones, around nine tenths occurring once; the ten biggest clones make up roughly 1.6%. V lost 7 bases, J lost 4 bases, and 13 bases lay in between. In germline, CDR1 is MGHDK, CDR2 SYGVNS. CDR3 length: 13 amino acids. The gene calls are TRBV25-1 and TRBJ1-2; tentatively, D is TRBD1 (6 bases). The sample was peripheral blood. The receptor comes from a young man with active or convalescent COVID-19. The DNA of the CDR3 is TGTGCCAGCACGGGGGGCGCGGGCTATGGCTACACCTTC. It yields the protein CASTGGAGYGYTF.